One and the same sample provided the 20 T cell receptor beta chains below, sequenced in a study of shared clonotypes between healthy human individuals. Sequencing was performed with immunoSEQ multiplex PCR; in TCRdb, only in-frame clones are kept and a portion is missing. Of roughly 2.5 million clones listed, just over 90% were seen once; the top ten hold 0.11% to 0.15%. Sequenced material: naive CD4+ T cells sorted from blood. The subset here: CD45RA+ positively selected. The source is a man aged 18 to 29 in good health.

This clone has only a few counts. J is TRBJ1-2 and V is TRBV27, with 8 bases fitting TRBD1. This CDR3 is built from 13 residues. J gave up 7 bases and V 4 bases, and 5 bases lay outside the gene matches. In germline, CDR1 is MNHEY, CDR2 SMNVEV (reference sequence). In DNA form, the CDR3 reads TGTGCCAGCAGTTCGGACAGGGACCTTGGCTACACCTTC. It encodes CASSSDRDLGYTF.

Here the CDR3 reads CASSTNVGQGAYEQYF. The CDR3 nucleotides read TGTGCCAGTAGTACGAATGTAGGACAGGGGGCCTACGAGCAGTACTTC. The rearrangement links TRBV19 to TRBJ2-7; 10 bases align to TRBD1. The V and J ends lost 4 bases and 2 bases, in that order; junction bases with no gene match: 8. Germline CDR1 is LNHDA and CDR2 is SQIVND (reference sequence). The CDR3 consists of 16 residues.

In nucleotides, the CDR3 is TGTGCCAGTAGTACCTTTCCCCTAACAGATACGCAGTATTTT. Its protein product is CASSTFPLTDTQYF. This chain joins TRBV19 and TRBJ2-3; D call uncertain. Looked up from germline, CDR1 is LNHDA and CDR2 is SQIVND (reference sequence). The CDR3 loop spans 14 amino acids. Deletions cut 4 bases from V and 3 bases from J, with 11 bases between.

Points on this clone: The same CDR3 is also encoded by other DNA sequences in this sample. The genes are TRBV20-1 and TRBJ2-1; 7 nucleotides line up with TRBD2. Germline V gives CDR1 DFQATT, CDR2 SNEGSKA (reference sequence). The CDR3 is 11 residues long. V dropped 6 bases and J dropped 8; count of bases not matched to a gene: 4. CDR3 loop: CSAKTSYEQFF. The CDR3, as DNA: TGCAGTGCCAAGACTAGCTATGAGCAGTTCTTC.

This chain links TRBV25-1 with TRBJ1-6; TRBD1 matches at 7 bases. CDR1 is MGHDK, CDR2 SYGVNS, per germline. The CDR3 runs 14 residues. The V segment lost 4 bases and the J segment 9 bases; nucleotides outside the gene matches: 6. CDR3 loop: CASSVTGAGSPLHF. DNA of the CDR3: TGTGCCAGCAGTGTAACAGGGGCAGGTTCACCCCTCCACTTT.

J is TRBJ2-5 and V is TRBV15, with D possibly TRBD1 on 7 matching bases. In germline, CDR1 is LNHNV, CDR2 YYDKDF (reference sequence). This CDR3 has 16 amino acids. V was clipped by 3 bases and J by 4 bases, with 18 bases between them. The CDR3 reads CATSRRDSRLGETQYF. DNA for the CDR3: TGTGCCACCAGCAGGCGGGACAGCCGCCTCGGAGAGACCCAGTACTTC.

The CDR3 DNA reads TGTGCCAGCTCCGTGGTGGACGGGCAAACCGGGGAGCTGTTTTTT. It is translated as CASSVVDGQTGELFF. The J gene is TRBJ2-2, the V gene TRBV18; D is unresolved. Per the germline V gene, CDR1 is KGHSH and CDR2 is LQKENI. This CDR3 is built from 15 residues. V shed 6 bases and J shed 5 bases, with 16 bases lying between them.

A word on this clone: Other DNA sequences of this sample code for an identical CDR3. The V call is TRBV11-2, the J call TRBJ2-4; a weak D match, TRBD1 (7 bases). Trimming cost V 5 bases and J 3 bases, with 14 bases left between them. Germline V gene lookup returns CDR1 SGHAT and CDR2 FQNNGV. CDR3 length: 15 amino acids. The CDR3 loop is CASSLAGGSKNIQYF. The CDR3 nucleotides read TGTGCCAGCAGCCTGGCAGGGGGGAGCAAAAACATTCAGTACTTC.

This rearrangement joins TRBV7-3 to TRBJ2-5, with 11 bases matching TRBD2. There are 15 residues in the CDR3. CDR1 and CDR2 from the germline V gene are SGHTA and FQGTGA. V was pared by 5 bases and J by 5 bases, with 7 bases of the junction left unmatched. This CDR3 is CASSPASGGLETQYF. CDR3 DNA: TGTGCCAGCAGCCCCGCTAGCGGGGGGTTGGAGACCCAGTACTTC.

As concerns this clone: The sample contains more than one DNA sequence encoding this CDR3. V gene TRBV2 combines with J gene TRBJ1-5; D possibly corresponds to TRBD1 (5 bases). Between the trimmed V and J ends, which lost 4 bases and 1 base, there was a span of 5 bases. The CDR3 sequence is 13 residues long. CDR1 SNHLY and CDR2 FYNNEI come from the germline V gene. DNA of the CDR3: TGTGCCAGCAGTGGGGACAGCAATCAGCCCCAGCATTTT. This translates into CASSGDSNQPQHF.

This clone appeared once. The sample has other DNA sequences that encode this CDR3 too. The genes are TRBV28 and TRBJ2-3; TRBD2 agrees at 9 bases. The CDR3 runs to 15 residues. V lost 2 bases to trimming and J lost 0 bases; unmatched junction nucleotides: 0. CDR1 MDHEN and CDR2 SYDVKM come from the germline V gene. CDR3 sequence reads: CASSLLAGSTDTQYF. The CDR3 DNA reads TGTGCCAGCAGTTTACTAGCGGGGAGCACAGATACGCAGTATTTT.

The chain is built from TRBV20-1 and TRBJ2-1; D gene uncertain. This CDR3 is built from 11 residues. Germline V gene sequence: CDR1 DFQATT, CDR2 SNEGSKA (reference sequence). V was trimmed by 6 bases and J by 12 bases, leaving 15 bases between them. The DNA of the CDR3 is TGCAGTGCCCGGACGGAAAACGCGCAGTTCTTC. Its translation: CSARTENAQFF.

This clone was observed a handful of times. This CDR3 reads CASTWGGSGYTF. For the CDR3, the DNA is TGTGCCAGCACTTGGGGAGGGAGCGGCTACACCTTC. The chain links TRBV7-2 to TRBJ1-2; D call uncertain. The CDR3 has 12 amino acids. V dropped 7 bases and J dropped 8 bases, with 14 bases sitting between them. Per the germline V gene, CDR1 is SGHTA and CDR2 is FQGNSA.

The rearrangement links TRBV25-1 to TRBJ1-3; D possibly corresponds to TRBD1 (6 bases). The CDR3 loop spans 15 amino acids. V lost 3 bases and J 0 bases, leaving 9 bases between the germline ends. The germline V gene encodes CDR1 MGHDK and CDR2 SYGVNS. The CDR3 reads CASSDDRTSGNTIYF. The CDR3 nucleotides are TGTGCCAGCAGTGACGACAGGACCTCTGGAAACACCATATATTTT.

With regard to this clone: Other nucleotide sequences from this sample produce the same CDR3. This CDR3 is CASSGKGANVLTF. In DNA form, the CDR3 reads TGTGCCAGTAGTGGAAAAGGGGCCAACGTCCTGACTTTC. The rearrangement uses TRBV19 and TRBJ2-6; D not certain. This CDR3 has 13 residues. Germline lookup yields CDR1 LNHDA and CDR2 SQIVND (reference sequence). Trimming stripped 5 bases from V and 4 bases from J, with 6 bases between.

CDR3 bases: TGTGCCTGGAGTCCGGGGCCCATTTCTTACGAGCAGTACTTC. Protein sequence: CAWSPGPISYEQYF. The V and J genes are TRBV30 and TRBJ2-7; D possibly matches TRBD1 or TRBD2 (5 bases each). Germline CDR1 and CDR2: GTSNPN and SVGIG (reference sequence). The CDR3 extends over 14 amino acids. Deletions cut 2 bases from V and 4 bases from J, with 15 bases between.

Worth noting for this clone: Other DNA sequences in this specimen translate into the identical CDR3. The chain joins TRBV28 to TRBJ2-7; unclear D gene. The length of the CDR3 is 13 residues. CDR1 is MDHEN and CDR2 is SYDVKM in the germline V gene. V shed 3 bases and J shed 2 bases, with 8 bases lying between them. CDR3 sequence: CASSFSLTYEQYF. In DNA form, the CDR3 reads TGTGCCAGCAGTTTTTCACTAACCTACGAGCAGTACTTC.

CDR3 residues: CASSRGQPLSGNTIYF. For the CDR3, the DNA is TGTGCCAGTAGCCGAGGACAGCCCCTCTCTGGAAACACCATATATTTT. This sequence joins TRBV19 and TRBJ1-3; a weak D match, TRBD1 (6 bases). V was pared by 6 bases and J by 0 bases, with 15 bases between. Germline values: CDR1 LNHDA, CDR2 SQIVND (reference sequence). The CDR3 totals 16 residues.

The chain has TRBV7-6 and TRBJ2-3; 12 nucleotides align to TRBD2. Germline trimming cut 0 bases from V and 1 base from J; bases unmatched to any gene: 5. Looked up from germline, CDR1 is SGHVS and CDR2 is FNYEAQ. The CDR3 length is 18 residues. Here the CDR3 DNA reads TGTGCCAGCAGCTTAGCCCCTACTAGCGGGGGGCGCACAGATACGCAGTATTTT. It encodes CASSLAPTSGGRTDTQYF.

The V gene is TRBV5-1, the J gene TRBJ2-1; 8 bases are a match to TRBD2. After removal of 3 bases from V and 0 bases from J, the junction contained 5 bases not matched to a gene. CDR1 is SGHRS, CDR2 YFSETQ, per germline. There are 16 residues in the CDR3. The CDR3 loop reads CASSSPSGSSYNEQFF. The CDR3 nucleotides are TGCGCCAGCAGCTCCCCCAGCGGGAGCTCCTACAATGAGCAGTTCTTC.